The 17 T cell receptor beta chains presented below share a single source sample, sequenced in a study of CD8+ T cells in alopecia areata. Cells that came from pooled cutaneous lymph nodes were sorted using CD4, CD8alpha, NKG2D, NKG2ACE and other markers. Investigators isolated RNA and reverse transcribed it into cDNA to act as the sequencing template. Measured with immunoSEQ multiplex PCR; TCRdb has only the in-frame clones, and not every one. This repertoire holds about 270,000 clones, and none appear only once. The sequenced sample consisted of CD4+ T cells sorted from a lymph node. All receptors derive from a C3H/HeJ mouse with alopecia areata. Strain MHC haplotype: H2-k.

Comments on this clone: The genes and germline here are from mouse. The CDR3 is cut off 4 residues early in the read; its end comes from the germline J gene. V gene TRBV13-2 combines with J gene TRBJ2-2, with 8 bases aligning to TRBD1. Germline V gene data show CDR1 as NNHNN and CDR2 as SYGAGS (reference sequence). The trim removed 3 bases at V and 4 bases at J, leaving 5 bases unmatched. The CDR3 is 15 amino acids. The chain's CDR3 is CASGVDRAATGQLYF. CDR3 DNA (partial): TGTGCCAGCGGTGTGGACAGGGCGGCCACCGGG.

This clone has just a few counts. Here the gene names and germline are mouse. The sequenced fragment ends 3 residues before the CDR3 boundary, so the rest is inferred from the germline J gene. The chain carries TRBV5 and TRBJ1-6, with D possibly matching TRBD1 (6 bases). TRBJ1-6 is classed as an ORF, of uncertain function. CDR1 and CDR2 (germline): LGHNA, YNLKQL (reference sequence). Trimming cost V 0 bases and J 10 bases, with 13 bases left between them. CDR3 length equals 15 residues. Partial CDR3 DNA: TGTGCCAGCAGCCAAGATCCGCAGGGGAGGTCGCCC. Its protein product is CASSQDPQGRSP. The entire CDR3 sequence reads CASSQDPQGRSPLYF.

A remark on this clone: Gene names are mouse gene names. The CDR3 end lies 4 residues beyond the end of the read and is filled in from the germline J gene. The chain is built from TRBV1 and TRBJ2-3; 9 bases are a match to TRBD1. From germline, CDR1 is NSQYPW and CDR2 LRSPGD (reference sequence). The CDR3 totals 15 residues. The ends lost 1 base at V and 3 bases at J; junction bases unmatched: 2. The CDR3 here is CTCSAVGTGAETLYF. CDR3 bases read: TGCACCTGCAGTGCAGTTGGGACAGGGGCAGAA.

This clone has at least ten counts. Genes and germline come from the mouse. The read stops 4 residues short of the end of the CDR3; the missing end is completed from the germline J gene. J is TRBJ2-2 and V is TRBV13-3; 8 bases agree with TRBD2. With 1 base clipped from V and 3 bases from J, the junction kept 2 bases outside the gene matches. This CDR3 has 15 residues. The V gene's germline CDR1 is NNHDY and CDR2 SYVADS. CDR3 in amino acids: CASSDLGGDTGQLYF. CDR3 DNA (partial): TGTGCCAGCAGTGATCTGGGGGGCGACACCGGG.

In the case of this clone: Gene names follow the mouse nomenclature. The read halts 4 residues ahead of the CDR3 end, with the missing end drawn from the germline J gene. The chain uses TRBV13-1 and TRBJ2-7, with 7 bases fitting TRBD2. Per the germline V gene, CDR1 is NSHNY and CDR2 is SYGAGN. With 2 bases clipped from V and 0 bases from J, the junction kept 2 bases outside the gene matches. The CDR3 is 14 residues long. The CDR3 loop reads CASSEGGTSYEQYF. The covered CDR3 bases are TGTGCCAGCAGTGAGGGGGGGACCTCCTAT.

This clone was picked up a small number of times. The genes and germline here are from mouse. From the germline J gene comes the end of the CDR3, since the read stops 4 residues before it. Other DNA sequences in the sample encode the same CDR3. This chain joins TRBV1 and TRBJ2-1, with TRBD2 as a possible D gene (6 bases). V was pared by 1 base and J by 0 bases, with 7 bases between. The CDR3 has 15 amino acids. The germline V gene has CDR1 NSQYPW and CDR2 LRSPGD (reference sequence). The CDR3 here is CTCSAGLVNYAEQFF. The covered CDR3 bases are TGCACCTGCAGTGCAGGACTGGTTAACTATGCT.

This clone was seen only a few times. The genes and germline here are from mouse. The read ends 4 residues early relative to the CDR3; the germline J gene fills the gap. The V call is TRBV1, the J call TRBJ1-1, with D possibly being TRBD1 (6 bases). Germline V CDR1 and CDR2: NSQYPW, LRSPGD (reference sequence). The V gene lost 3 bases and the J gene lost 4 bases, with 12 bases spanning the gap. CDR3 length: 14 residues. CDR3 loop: CTCSAPGEATEVFF. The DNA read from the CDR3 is TGCACCTGCAGTGCGCCAGGGGAAGCCACA.

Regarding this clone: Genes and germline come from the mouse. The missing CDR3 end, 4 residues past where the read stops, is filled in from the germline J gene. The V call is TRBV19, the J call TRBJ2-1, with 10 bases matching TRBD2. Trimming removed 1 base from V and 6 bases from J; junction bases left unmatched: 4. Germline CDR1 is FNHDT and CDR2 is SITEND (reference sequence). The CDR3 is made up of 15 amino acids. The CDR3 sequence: CASSITWGGPAEQFF. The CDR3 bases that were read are TGTGCCAGCAGTATAACCTGGGGGGGCCCTGCT.

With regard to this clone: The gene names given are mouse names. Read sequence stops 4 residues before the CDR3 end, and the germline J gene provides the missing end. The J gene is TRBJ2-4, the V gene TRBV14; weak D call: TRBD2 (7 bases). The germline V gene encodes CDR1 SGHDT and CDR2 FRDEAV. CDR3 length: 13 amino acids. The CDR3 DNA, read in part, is TGTGCCAGCAGTTTGTGGGGGGCGAAC. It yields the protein CASSLWGAN. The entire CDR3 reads CASSLWGANTLYF.

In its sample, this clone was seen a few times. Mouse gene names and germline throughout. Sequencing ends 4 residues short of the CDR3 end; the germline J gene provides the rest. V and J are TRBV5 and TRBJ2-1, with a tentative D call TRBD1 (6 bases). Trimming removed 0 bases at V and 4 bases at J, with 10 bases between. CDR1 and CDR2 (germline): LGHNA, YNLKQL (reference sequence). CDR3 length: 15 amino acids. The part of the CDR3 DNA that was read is TGTGCCAGCAGCCAAGATTGGGACAAATATGCT. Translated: CASSQDWDKYA. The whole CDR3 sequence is CASSQDWDKYAEQFF.

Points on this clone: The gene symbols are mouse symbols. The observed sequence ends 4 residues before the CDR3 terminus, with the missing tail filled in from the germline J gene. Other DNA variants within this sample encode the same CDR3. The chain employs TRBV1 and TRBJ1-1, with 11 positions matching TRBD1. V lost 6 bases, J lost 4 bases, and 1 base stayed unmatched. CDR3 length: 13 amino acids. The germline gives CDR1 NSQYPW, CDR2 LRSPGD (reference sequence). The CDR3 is CTCRGQGGTEVFF. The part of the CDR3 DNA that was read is TGCACCTGCAGGGGACAGGGGGGCACA.

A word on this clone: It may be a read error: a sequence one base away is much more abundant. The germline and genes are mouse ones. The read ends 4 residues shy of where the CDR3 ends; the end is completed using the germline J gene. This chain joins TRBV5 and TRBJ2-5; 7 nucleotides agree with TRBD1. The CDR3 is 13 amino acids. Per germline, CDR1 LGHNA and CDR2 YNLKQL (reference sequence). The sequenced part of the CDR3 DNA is TGTGCCAGCAGCCAATACAGGGGAGAC. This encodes CASSQYRGD. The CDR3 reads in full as CASSQYRGDTQYF.

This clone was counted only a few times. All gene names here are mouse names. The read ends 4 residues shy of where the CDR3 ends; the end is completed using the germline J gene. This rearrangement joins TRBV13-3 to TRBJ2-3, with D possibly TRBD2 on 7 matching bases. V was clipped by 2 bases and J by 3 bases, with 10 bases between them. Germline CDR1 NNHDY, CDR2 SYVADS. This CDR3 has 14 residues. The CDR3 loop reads CASSDGGRAETLYF. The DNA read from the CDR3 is TGTGCCAGCAGTGACGGGGGGCGCGCAGAA.

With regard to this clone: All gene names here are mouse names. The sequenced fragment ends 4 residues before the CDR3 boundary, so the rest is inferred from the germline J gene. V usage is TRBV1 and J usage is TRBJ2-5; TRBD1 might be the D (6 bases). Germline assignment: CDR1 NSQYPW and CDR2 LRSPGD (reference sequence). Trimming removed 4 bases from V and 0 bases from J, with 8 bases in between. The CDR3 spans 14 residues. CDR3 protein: CTCSEQGNQDTQYF. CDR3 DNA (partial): TGCACCTGCAGTGAACAGGGAAACCAAGAC.

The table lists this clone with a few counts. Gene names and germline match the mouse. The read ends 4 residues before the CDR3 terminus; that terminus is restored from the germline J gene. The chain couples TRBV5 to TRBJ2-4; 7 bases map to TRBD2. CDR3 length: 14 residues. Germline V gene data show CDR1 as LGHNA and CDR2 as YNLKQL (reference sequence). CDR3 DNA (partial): TGTGCCAGCAGCCAAGATTCTGGGGGAAAC. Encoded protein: CASSQDSGGN. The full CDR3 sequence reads CASSQDSGGNTLYF.

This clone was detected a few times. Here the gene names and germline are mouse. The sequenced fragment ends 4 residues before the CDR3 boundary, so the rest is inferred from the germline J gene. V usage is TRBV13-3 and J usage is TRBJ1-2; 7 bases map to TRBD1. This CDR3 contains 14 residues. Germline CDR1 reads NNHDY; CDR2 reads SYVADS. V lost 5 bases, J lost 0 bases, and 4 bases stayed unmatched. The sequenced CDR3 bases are TGTGCCAGCAGGGGGGACAGCTCAAACTCC. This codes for CASRGDSSNS. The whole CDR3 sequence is CASRGDSSNSDYTF.

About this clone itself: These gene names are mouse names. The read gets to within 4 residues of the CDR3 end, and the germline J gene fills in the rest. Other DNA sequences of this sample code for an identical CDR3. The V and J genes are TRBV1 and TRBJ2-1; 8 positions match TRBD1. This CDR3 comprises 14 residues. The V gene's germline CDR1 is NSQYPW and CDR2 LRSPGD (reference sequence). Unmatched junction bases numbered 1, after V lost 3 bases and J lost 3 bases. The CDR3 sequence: CTCSAGQGYAEQFF. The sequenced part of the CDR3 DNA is TGCACCTGCAGTGCCGGACAGGGCTATGCT.